This T cell receptor beta chain stems from a study of beta chain features in type 1 diabetes. Study-level information: Analysis included over 90 million sorted cells drawn from all samples. Points from the study as a whole: Among all four CD4+ subsets, Type 1 diabetes patients had TCRB CDR3s that were moderately but significantly shorter.

The table lists this clone with a few counts. The target antigen is unknown. Germline lookup yields CDR1 SGHAT and CDR2 FQNNGV. V lost 1 base and J 10 bases, leaving 8 bases between the germline ends. The CDR3 has 12 amino acids. As every portion of the isolated RNA was reverse transcribed, the sequencing read expressed TCRB transcripts. Repertoires were generated with immunoSEQ multiplex PCR, while TCRdb's copy carries only in-frame clones and drops some. The sample carries 600,000 to 750,000 clones, 9.5% to 15% recorded once. The sequenced sample consisted of naive CD4+ T cells from blood. The receptor comes from a man aged 25 to 40 with type 1 diabetes. This chain connects TRBV11-2 to TRBJ2-1; D not resolved. CDR3 nucleotide sequence: TGTGCCAGCAGCTTAGGACCGAGAGAGCAGTTCTTC. It is translated as CASSLGPREQFF.